This TCR beta chain was sequenced during a study of blood T cells in healthy people across ages. V lost 6 bases to trimming and J lost 2 bases, with 11 bases between them. CDR3 length: 13 amino acids. Germline CDR1 is MNHEY and CDR2 is SVGAGI. The second PCR ran roughly 7 to 12 cycles with a sample-barcoded 5' primer and J-beta primers. Every single cDNA molecule received a tag from a template-switch adaptor with 12 random nucleotides. TCRdb analysed the 5' RACE reads with MiXCR anew, one entry per CDR3 protein. The sample records more than 800,000 distinct CDR3 sequences, more than 40% being singletons. Every donor contributed approximately 10 milliliters of peripheral blood by blood draw.

The sample taken for sequencing was blood. This sequence was found in a woman in her fifties or sixties in good health. The chain carries TRBV6-5 and TRBJ2-7; D perhaps matches TRBD2 (5 bases). The CDR3 DNA reads as TGTGCCAGCAGAAAGGAGGTTACCTACGAGCAGTACTTC. Its translation is CASRKEVTYEQYF.